This TCR beta chain was sequenced during a study of shared clonotypes between healthy human individuals. This CDR3 comprises 15 residues. Trimming stripped 8 bases from V and 1 base from J, with 15 bases between. Germline lookup yields CDR1 MDHEN and CDR2 SYDVKM. Sequencing was performed with immunoSEQ multiplex PCR; in TCRdb, only in-frame clones are kept and a portion is missing. The sample shows millions of clones, 90% to 95% of them seen only once. J is TRBJ1-5 and V is TRBV28; D possibly corresponds to TRBD1 (6 bases). The clonotype originates from a young man in good health. Some clones in this sample may be carry-over from other donors' samples. Sequenced sample: naive CD4+ T cells from PBMCs. Subset defined: CD45RA+ positively selected. CDR3 residues: CASDRMLISNQPQHF. The CDR3 nucleotides read TGTGCCAGCGACAGGATGTTAATAAGCAATCAGCCCCAGCATTTT.